This paragraph reports one TCR beta chain. Molecular barcoding with unique molecular identifiers was used for the TCRbeta library. One entry per CDR3 protein, called by TCRdb with MiXCR from the PCR reads. This table holds roughly 610,000 distinct CDR3 sequences, more than 9% found once. This entry comes from a study of T-cell reconstitution after alpha-beta-depleted transplantation in children. This CDR3 has 14 residues. Between the trimmed V and J ends, which lost 5 bases and 4 bases, there was a span of 17 bases. Per the germline V gene, CDR1 is DFQATT and CDR2 is SNEGSKA (reference sequence). The chain carries TRBV20-1 and TRBJ1-2; unclear D gene. Specimen: PBMCs from the stem cell graft donor, collected from the stem cell graft. The sequence was obtained from a human donor who donated a stem cell graft to a child with acute myeloid leukemia. CDR3: CSALQPLGFYGYTF. The CDR3 bases are TGCAGTGCTTTACAGCCATTGGGATTCTATGGCTACACCTTC.